This T cell receptor (beta chain) was identified during a study of regulatory T cells in long-lasting Graves disease. General study results and limits: Those with persistent disease had in common more public clonotypes (roughly 3,000) than new patients (about 970).

The CDR3 runs 14 residues. V lost 0 bases and J 3 bases, leaving 9 bases between the germline ends. The germline gives CDR1 SGHRS, CDR2 YFSETQ. HTBI primers from iRepertoire and Arm-PCR of CDR3 regions yielded the TCR beta libraries. TCRdb re-called the multiplex PCR reads with MiXCR, one entry per CDR3 protein. The repertoire holds 450,000 to 700,000 distinct CDR3 sequences, roughly 14% seen once, with over 7.5% in the top ten. This clonotype was observed many times. The antigen is not known. Time point reported: newly diagnosed GD, antithyroid drugs for less than 3 months. The TCR library was made from RNA that had been extracted from PBMCs in TRIzol. Another study also made use of these data, one on T cells in Graves' hyperthyroidism and ophthalmopathy.

The rearrangement uses TRBV5-1 and TRBJ1-2; the D is unclear. The receptor's source is a man aged 25 to 40 with Graves disease. Sequences were derived from peripheral blood mononuclear cells (PBMCs), sampled at new diagnosis, from a patient treated with antithyroid drugs. The CDR3 DNA follows: TGCGCCAGCAGCTTGGTTCCAGCCGACTATGGCTACACCTTC. As protein: CASSLVPADYGYTF.